The entry below gives a single T cell receptor (beta chain) sequence along with its context. Its specificity is unknown. In germline, CDR1 is SEHNR, CDR2 FQNEAQ (reference sequence). V lost 2 bases, J lost 3 bases, and 10 bases lay in between. This CDR3 has 14 residues. The data were taken from a study of T cells in localized non-small cell lung cancer. Study-level points and caveats: Sequencing was restricted to one tumor region; therefore, heterogeneity remains possible. A median of around 58 clones ranked among the top 100 in tumor appeared in adjacent lung. Compared with tumor, uninvolved adjacent lung displayed greater T cell clonality, ranking highest overall.

TCRdb's table, derived via immunoSEQ multiplex PCR, lists solely in-frame clones and lacks some. The sample lists some 30,000 clones, roughly nine tenths seen once, with 2.5% to 3.5% in the top ten. The chain employs TRBV7-9 and TRBJ1-2; D might be TRBD1 (6 bases). This specimen was peripheral blood, taken before any cancer treatment. This TCR derives from a female donor over 55 with stage I lung adenocarcinoma. CDR3 sequence: CASSLRGVDYGYTF. CDR3 sequence (DNA): TGTGCCAGCAGCTTAAGGGGGGTCGACTATGGCTACACCTTC.